This T cell receptor beta chain was retrieved from a study of blood T cell repertoires in COVID-19. The overall study: Both acute and convalescent COVID-19 samples were obtained from the United States, Italy and Spain.

The table came from immunoSEQ multiplex PCR; TCRdb's copy has only in-frame clones and leaves some out. The sample lists about 180,000 clones; around four fifths were seen once. Germline values: CDR1 KGHSY, CDR2 FQNENV. V was pared by 2 bases and J by 0 bases, with 11 bases between. The length of the CDR3 is 17 residues. This sequence originates from a woman in her seventies with COVID-19, enrolled during active disease. The gene calls are TRBV16 and TRBJ1-6; a weak D match, TRBD1 (6 bases). Sequencing was performed on peripheral blood. CDR3 nucleotides: TGTGCCAGCAGCCAACTTACAGGGCCCTCCTATAATTCACCCCTCCACTTT. It specifies CASSQLTGPSYNSPLHF.